The entry below describes one TCR beta chain. Its target is unknown. The data belong to a study of vaccination and CD4 T cells after COVID-19. Study summary: Overlapping spike peptides of SARS-CoV-2, HCoV-NL63, HCoV-OC43 and HCoV-229E were used, and cells were stimulated with them.

The germline V gene has CDR1 LNHDA and CDR2 SQIVND (reference sequence). The length of the CDR3 is 14 residues. V lost 6 bases and J lost 2, with 12 bases in between. CD4+ T cells that had been cultured provided DNA sequenced with the Oncomine TCR Beta short-read assay. TCRdb reprocessed the PCR reads with MiXCR, giving one entry per CDR3 protein. The sample lists approximately 20,000 distinct CDR3 sequences, around 44% occurring once. The treatment denotes: roughly nine-day PBMC culture with coronavirus spike peptide pools or control peptides (ViraFEST assay). After expanding antigen-specific T cells with peptide pools, ViraFEST sequenced their TCRs. Findings and limits, study-wide: This study had few convalescent patients and no early post-infection samples. Median numbers of SARS-CoV-2-reactive clonotypes increased from 21 to 38 (not a significant change).

The TCR originated in a human donor who had recovered from COVID-19. J is TRBJ2-3 and V is TRBV19; TRBD1 might be the D (6 bases). Sequencing was performed on CD4+ T cells from blood, cultured in vitro, taken after SARS-CoV-2 vaccination. The DNA for the CDR3 is TGTGCCAGTAGAGACGACAGGTCCACAGATACGCAGTATTTT. Amino acid sequence: CASRDDRSTDTQYF.